The next 23 T cell receptor beta chains were all read from a single sample in a study of CD8+CD57+ T cells in acquired aplastic anemia. Profiling of TCR beta VDJ combinations and CDR3 sequences used genomic DNA as template. Via MiXCR, TCRdb re-called the reads, giving one row per CDR3 protein. The data show around 430,000 distinct CDR3 sequences, with around a third seen just once and roughly 0.89% held by the top ten. It was patients with CD8+CD57+ cell expansion by flow cytometry who were chosen for sequencing. Sequencing input: sorted CD4+, CD8+, or CD8+CD57+ T cells (not recorded which) from PBMCs. The origin of the receptors is a human donor with aplastic anemia.

The rearrangement links TRBV2 to TRBJ2-1; 7 bases fit TRBD1. Germline CDR1 and CDR2: SNHLY and FYNNEI. V shed 6 bases and J 4 bases; nucleotides not matched to a gene: 12. The CDR3 sequence is 16 residues long. CDR3 DNA sequence: TGTGCCAGCAGGCCGGGACAGAGAACCTATTACAATGAGCAGTTCTTC. Protein sequence: CASRPGQRTYYNEQFF. Full variable domain (outside the CDR3, taken from reference TRBV2 and TRBJ2-1): EPEVTQTPSHQVTQMGQEVILRCVPISNHLYFYWYRQILGQKVEFLVSFYNNEISEKSEIFDDQFSVERPDGSNFTLKIRSTKLEDSAMYFCASRPGQRTYYNEQFFGPGTRLTVL.

The V gene is TRBV5-5, the J gene TRBJ1-4; TRBD1 agrees at 7 bases. This CDR3 has 13 amino acids. Per germline, CDR1 SGHKS and CDR2 YYEKEE (reference sequence). V was clipped by 4 bases and J by 5 bases; unmatched bases: 2. CDR3 coding DNA: TGTGCCAGCAGCCGGGACAGAAATGAAAAACTGTTTTTT. It yields the protein CASSRDRNEKLFF.

V usage is TRBV15 and J usage is TRBJ2-4, with TRBD1 as a possible D gene (5 bases). From germline, CDR1 is LNHNV and CDR2 YYDKDF (reference sequence). The CDR3 is 15 residues long. V dropped 8 bases and J dropped 6 bases, with 20 bases sitting between them. The CDR3: CATGQGRNSGNIQYF. The CDR3 region has the DNA TGTGCCACCGGACAAGGCAGGAACTCTGGAAACATTCAGTACTTC.

In this sample, this clonotype turned up many times. The chain is built from TRBV19 and TRBJ2-7; 7 bases map to TRBD2. The CDR3 covers 16 residues. Germline CDR1 LNHDA, CDR2 SQIVND (reference sequence). V shed 3 bases, J shed 2 bases, and the junction held 10 bases outside the gene matches. The CDR3 region is CASSIPGASGTYEQYF. For the CDR3, the DNA is TGTGCCAGTAGTATCCCTGGGGCTAGCGGAACCTACGAGCAGTACTTC.

CDR3: CASGSAGTRTPYEQYF. CDR3 nucleotide sequence: TGCGCCAGCGGCTCCGCCGGGACCAGAACCCCCTACGAGCAGTACTTC. This chain connects TRBV5-1 to TRBJ2-7; the D gene could be TRBD1 or TRBD2 (5 bases each). The CDR3 consists of 16 residues. The germline V gene encodes CDR1 SGHRS and CDR2 YFSETQ. The ends were cut back, 7 bases at V and 2 bases at J, with 22 bases in the middle.

This clonotype occurred a few times. This chain links TRBV12-3 or TRBV12-4 with TRBJ2-5, with 7 bases that match TRBD1. V trimming: 6 bases; J trimming: 6 bases; junction bases outside the gene matches: 7. This CDR3 is 13 amino acids long. CDR3 sequence reads: CASRTGIVKTQYF. In DNA form, the CDR3 reads TGTGCCAGCAGGACAGGGATTGTAAAGACCCAGTACTTC.

This clonotype was recorded many times. In DNA form, the CDR3 reads TGCGCCACCCAACAGGGGGCCGGGGAGCTGTTTTTT. Translation: CATQQGAGELFF. This sequence joins TRBV10-2 and TRBJ2-2; 8 bases are a match to TRBD1. Germline values: CDR1 WSHSY, CDR2 SAAADI. With 10 bases clipped from V and 6 bases from J, the junction kept 4 bases outside the gene matches. The CDR3 covers 12 residues.

The CDR3 DNA is TGTGCCATCAGTGAGAGGGTCTCTGGGGCCAACGTCCTGACTTTC. Translating it yields CAISERVSGANVLTF. V gene TRBV10-3 combines with J gene TRBJ2-6, with no clear D. Trimming removed 2 bases at V and 0 bases at J, with 5 bases between. Germline CDR1 and CDR2: ENHRY and SYGVKD. The CDR3 sequence is 15 residues long.

This clonotype has more than one count but fewer than ten. The chain combines TRBV25-1 with TRBJ1-2, with D unresolved. The CDR3 is 14 residues long. V was pared by 6 bases and J by 8 bases, with 19 bases between. Germline V lookup: CDR1 MGHDK, CDR2 SYGVNS. This chain's CDR3 is CASSQWQDPRGYTF. In DNA, the CDR3 is TGTGCCAGCAGCCAATGGCAGGACCCTAGGGGCTACACCTTC.

The genes are TRBV7-3 and TRBJ2-3, with a tentative D call TRBD2 (5 bases). CDR1 SGHTA and CDR2 FQGTGA come from the germline V gene. CDR3 length equals 14 residues. V was cut by 5 bases and J by 3 bases, with 12 bases left in between. The CDR3 DNA reads as TGTGCCAGCAGCACATTCGGCGGGACAGATACGCAGTATTTT. As protein: CASSTFGGTDTQYF.

With respect to this clonotype: A clone one base away is much larger, so this may be a read error. This chain links TRBV19 with TRBJ2-7; a possible D gene is TRBD1 (5 bases). The germline gives CDR1 LNHDA, CDR2 SQIVND (reference sequence). This CDR3 has 15 amino acids. CDR3 in DNA: TGTGCCAGCAGCCCCGGACAAAAAACCGGCTACGGGCAGTACTTC. Translation gives CASSPGQKTGYGQYF. Drawing the rest from reference TRBV19 and TRBJ2-7, the complete variable domain is DGGITQSPKYLFRKEGQNVTLSCEQNLNHDAMYWYRQDPGQGLRLIYYSQIVNDFQKGDIAEGYSVSREKKESFPLTVTSAQKNPTAFYLCASSPGQKTGYGQYFGPGTRLTVT.

This clonotype was detected ten times or more. This chain connects TRBV12-5 to TRBJ1-2; D uncertain. From germline, CDR1 is LGHNT and CDR2 FRNRAP. Trimming pared 0 bases from V and 7 bases from J, leaving 6 bases between. The CDR3 covers 12 residues. CDR3 in amino acids: CASGLVVGGYTF. Here the CDR3 DNA reads TGTGCTAGTGGTTTGGTTGTGGGTGGCTACACCTTC.

The V gene is TRBV19, the J gene TRBJ1-6; D is unclear. The CDR3 totals 14 residues. Trimming left V 3 bases short and J 8 bases short, with 11 bases between. Germline-derived CDR1 and CDR2 are LNHDA and SQIVND (reference sequence). CDR3 in amino acids: CASSIRPGDSPLHF. In nucleotides, the CDR3 is TGTGCCAGTAGTATCCGGCCAGGCGATTCACCCCTCCACTTT.

This clonotype turned up a few times. Here the CDR3 reads CASRRQGGDTQYF. CDR3 bases: TGTGCCAGCAGGCGTCAGGGAGGTGATACGCAGTATTTT. V gene TRBV2 combines with J gene TRBJ2-3; D is possibly TRBD2 (6 bases). Trimming cost V 6 bases and J 6 bases, with 13 bases left between them. Germline CDR1 reads SNHLY; CDR2 reads FYNNEI. The CDR3 is 13 residues long. Full variable domain (missing parts from reference TRBV2 and TRBJ2-3): EPEVTQTPSHQVTQMGQEVILRCVPISNHLYFYWYRQILGQKVEFLVSFYNNEISEKSEIFDDQFSVERPDGSNFTLKIRSTKLEDSAMYFCASRRQGGDTQYFGPGTRLTVL.

This clonotype was found many times. The chain has TRBV7-9 and TRBJ1-6, with D possibly being TRBD1 (5 bases). V lost 2 bases and J 5 bases, leaving 7 bases between the germline ends. The germline V gene has CDR1 SEHNR and CDR2 FQNEAQ (reference sequence). The CDR3 contains 14 residues. CDR3 coding DNA: TGTGCCAGCAGCTTACAACAGGATAATTCACCCCTCCACTTT. This gives the protein CASSLQQDNSPLHF.

This clonotype was recorded a few times. This chain connects TRBV3-1 to TRBJ1-2; possible D gene TRBD1, 5 bases. There are 14 residues in the CDR3. From germline, CDR1 is LGHDT and CDR2 YNNKEL (reference sequence). With 1 base removed from V and 12 bases from J, the gap between germline ends came to 18 bases. CDR3: CASSQGEGAGLNTF. The CDR3 DNA follows: TGTGCCAGCAGCCAAGGGGAAGGGGCAGGGCTAAACACCTTC.

This chain links TRBV7-6 with TRBJ2-5, with D possibly matching TRBD1 (6 bases). V lost 3 bases, J lost 1 base, and 12 bases lay in between. The CDR3 sequence is 15 residues long. Germline values: CDR1 SGHVS, CDR2 FNYEAQ. CDR3 sequence: CASSFTLTGQETQYF. The CDR3 DNA is TGTGCCAGCAGCTTTACTCTGACAGGCCAAGAGACCCAGTACTTC.

The table lists this clonotype with many counts. This chain connects TRBV2 to TRBJ1-6; 8 bases line up with TRBD1. This CDR3 is built from 15 residues. Germline CDR1 reads SNHLY; CDR2 reads FYNNEI. With 3 bases clipped from V and 6 bases from J, the junction kept 4 bases outside the gene matches. In nucleotides, the CDR3 is TGTGCCAGCAGTGAGGGCGGACAGGGTAATTCACCCCTCCACTTT. Translation: CASSEGGQGNSPLHF.

V is TRBV7-3 and J is TRBJ2-3; tentatively, D is TRBD1 (5 bases). This CDR3 is built from 12 residues. The V end lost 8 bases, the J end lost 4 bases, and 10 bases lay between the germline ends. Germline assignment: CDR1 SGHTA and CDR2 FQGTGA. CDR3 DNA sequence: TGTGCCAGCGGCAAAGGGGCAGATACGCAGTATTTT. It is translated as CASGKGADTQYF.

This clonotype was detected many times. This chain uses TRBV20-1 with TRBJ2-1, with D perhaps TRBD1 or TRBD2 (6 bases each). Trimming took off 6 bases at V and 3 bases at J, with 12 bases between the two ends. Germline V CDR1 and CDR2: DFQATT, SNEGSKA (reference sequence). This CDR3 is 13 amino acids long. CDR3 sequence: CSAAGQGYNEQFF. In nucleotides, the CDR3 is TGCAGTGCCGCGGGACAAGGCTACAATGAGCAGTTCTTC.

The CDR3 nucleotides are TGTGCCAGCAGTCCCGGACAGGGGTTGGGCACAGATACGCAGTATTTT. This sequence encodes CASSPGQGLGTDTQYF. The rearrangement links TRBV7-3 to TRBJ2-3; TRBD1 matches at 9 bases. Germline CDR1 and CDR2: SGHTA and FQGTGA. The CDR3 is 16 amino acids. Unmatched junction bases numbered 8, after V lost 6 bases and J lost 1 base.

This clonotype was counted ten times or more. The V call is TRBV7-9, the J call TRBJ2-7, with 9 bases that match TRBD1. The CDR3 length is 15 residues. Trimming took 5 bases from V and 5 from J; bases not matched to a gene: 10. The germline V gene has CDR1 SEHNR and CDR2 FQNEAQ (reference sequence). In nucleotides, the CDR3 is TGTGCCAGCAGCCCTGGGGGGGGACAGGGTGACGAGCAGTACTTC. Protein sequence: CASSPGGGQGDEQYF.

The V gene is TRBV7-2, the J gene TRBJ2-1, with a tentative D call TRBD1 (6 bases). V was shortened by 0 bases and J by 5 bases, with 11 bases between the two germline ends. CDR3 length equals 15 residues. The V gene's germline CDR1 is SGHTA and CDR2 FQGNSA. This CDR3 is CASSLAGATHNEQFF. The CDR3 DNA sequence: TGTGCCAGCAGCTTAGCGGGGGCTACCCACAATGAGCAGTTCTTC.